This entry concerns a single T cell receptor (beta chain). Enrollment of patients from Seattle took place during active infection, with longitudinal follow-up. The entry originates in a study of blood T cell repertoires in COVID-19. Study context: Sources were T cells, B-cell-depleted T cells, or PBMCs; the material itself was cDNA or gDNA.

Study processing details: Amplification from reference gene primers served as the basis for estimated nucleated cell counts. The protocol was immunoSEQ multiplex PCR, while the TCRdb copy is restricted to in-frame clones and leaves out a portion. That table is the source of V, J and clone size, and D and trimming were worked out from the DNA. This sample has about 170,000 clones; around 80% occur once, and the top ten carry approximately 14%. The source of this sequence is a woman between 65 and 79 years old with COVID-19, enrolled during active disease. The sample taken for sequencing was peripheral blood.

The CDR3 loop is CASSWGGSTEAFF. In DNA form, the CDR3 reads TGTGCCAGCAGCTGGGGGGGAAGCACTGAAGCTTTCTTT. V gene TRBV7-2 combines with J gene TRBJ1-1; tentatively, D is TRBD1 (5 bases). Germline V gene lookup returns CDR1 SGHTA and CDR2 FQGNSA. The CDR3 spans 13 residues. Trimming took 4 bases from V and 4 from J, leaving 10 bases between them. Together with reference TRBV7-2 and TRBJ1-1, the CDR3 gives the full variable domain: GAGVSQSPSNKVTEKGKDVELRCDPISGHTALYWYRQSLGQGLEFLIYFQGNSAPDKSGLPSDRFSAERTGGSVSTLTIQRTQQEDSAVYLCASSWGGSTEAFFGQGTRLTVV.